A single sample gave rise to the 26 T cell receptor beta chains below, sequenced in a study of T cell responses to AZD1222 COVID-19 vaccine. Sequencing used immunoSEQ multiplex PCR; TCRdb keeps in-frame clones, though not all of them. Among approximately 67,000 clones, around 86% were seen once, and the ten largest hold over 2%. The material was peripheral blood, obtained on day 0 of AZD1222 vaccination. The source is an adult in good health.

The chain recombines TRBV7-7 with TRBJ2-3, with 10 bases fitting TRBD2. Germline CDR1 and CDR2: SSHAT and FNYEAQ (reference sequence). This CDR3 has 14 amino acids. V lost 5 bases, J lost 3 bases, and 2 bases stayed unmatched. The CDR3 spells CASSRAGGTDTQYF. CDR3 nucleotide sequence: TGTGCCAGCAGCCGAGCGGGGGGGACAGATACGCAGTATTTT. Variable domain in full (rest from reference TRBV7-7 and TRBJ2-3): GAGVSQSPRYKVTKRGQDVTLRCDPISSHATLYWYQQALGQGPEFLTYFNYEAQPDKSGLPSDRFSAERPEGSISTLTIQRTEQRDSAMYRCASSRAGGTDTQYFGPGTRLTVL.

Only one count was recorded for this clone. The chain combines TRBV30 with TRBJ1-4, with 7 bases aligning to TRBD1. The junction had 4 bases not matched to a gene; V was cut back by 0 bases and J by 3 bases. The germline V gene encodes CDR1 GTSNPN and CDR2 SVGIG (reference sequence). CDR3 length: 15 amino acids. The CDR3 region is CAWSVGGQPNEKLFF. The DNA of the CDR3 is TGTGCCTGGAGTGTAGGGGGACAGCCTAATGAAAAACTGTTTTTT.

For the CDR3, the DNA is TGTGCCAGCAGTGGAGTCTACGAGCAGTACTTC. Translation: CASSGVYEQYF. This chain uses TRBV28 with TRBJ2-7, with D unresolved. Germline V lookup: CDR1 MDHEN, CDR2 SYDVKM. The CDR3 totals 11 residues. Between the trimmed V and J ends, which lost 5 bases and 3 bases, there was a span of 5 bases.

The CDR3 nucleotides read TGTGCCACCAGTGATTTTGTCGGCGAAAAACTGTTTTTT. Translation: CATSDFVGEKLFF. V usage is TRBV24-1 and J usage is TRBJ1-4; unclear D gene. The V end was cut by 1 base, the J end by 8 bases, with 7 bases between. Germline lookup yields CDR1 KGHDR and CDR2 SFDVKD. The CDR3 extends over 13 amino acids.

This clone was recorded a few times. The V and J genes are TRBV28 and TRBJ1-1, with TRBD1 matching 8 bases. Germline CDR1 MDHEN, CDR2 SYDVKM. Unmatched junction bases numbered 10, after V lost 7 bases and J lost 3 bases. The CDR3 loop spans 15 amino acids. This CDR3 reads CASTGQGILYTEAFF. The DNA of the CDR3 is TGTGCCAGCACCGGACAGGGAATTCTTTACACTGAAGCTTTCTTT.

The chain couples TRBV4-2 to TRBJ2-2; either TRBD1 or TRBD2 may fit D (5 bases each). The CDR3 loop spans 17 amino acids. Deletions cut 1 base from V and 0 bases from J, with 12 bases between. Germline CDR1 and CDR2: LGHNA and YNFKEQ. CDR3 nucleotides: TGTGCCAGCAGCCAAGTTGGAGCGGACACGAACACCGGGGAGCTGTTTTTT. Translating it yields CASSQVGADTNTGELFF.

This chain links TRBV15 with TRBJ2-1, with TRBD1 matching 9 bases. The junction had 7 bases not matched to a gene; V was cut back by 2 bases and J by 5 bases. This CDR3 has 16 residues. CDR1 is LNHNV, CDR2 YYDKDF, per germline (reference sequence). The CDR3 reads CATSRLGQGTHNEQFF. The CDR3 DNA sequence: TGTGCCACCAGCAGACTCGGACAGGGGACCCACAATGAGCAGTTCTTC.

The count of this clone is one. This CDR3 reads CASKKGQVWFF. The CDR3 nucleotides are TGTGCCAGCAAAAAGGGACAGGTTTGGTTCTTT. V gene TRBV28 combines with J gene TRBJ1-1, with TRBD1 matching over 8 bases. Trimming took 7 bases from V and 14 from J; bases not matched to a gene: 9. This CDR3 region has 11 residues. CDR1 and CDR2 (germline): MDHEN, SYDVKM.

The CDR3 nucleotides read TGTGCCACCAGTGGTGGACAGCCCCGTGGGGAGACCCAGTACTTC. It encodes CATSGGQPRGETQYF. The rearrangement joins TRBV24-1 to TRBJ2-5, with D perhaps matching TRBD1 (6 bases). CDR1 is KGHDR, CDR2 SFDVKD, per germline. The CDR3 totals 15 residues. The V end was cut by 5 bases, the J end by 5 bases, with 17 bases between.

V gene TRBV7-8 combines with J gene TRBJ2-7; 8 bases align to TRBD2. The CDR3 runs 14 residues. The germline CDR1 and CDR2 sequences are SGHVS and FQNEAQ. V dropped 1 base and J dropped 4; count of bases not matched to a gene: 3. CDR3 in DNA: TGTGCCAGCAGCTTAGGGAGCGGGAGTTACGAGCAGTACTTC. Translating gives CASSLGSGSYEQYF.

This clone was observed once. This chain joins TRBV9 and TRBJ2-1; TRBD2 agrees at 9 bases. The CDR3 spans 17 residues. The trim removed 4 bases at V and 4 bases at J, leaving 12 bases unmatched. Germline V gene lookup returns CDR1 SGDLS and CDR2 YYNGEE. In DNA form, the CDR3 reads TGTGCCAGCAGCCCCCAAGCGGGGGGACGTCTTTACAATGAGCAGTTCTTC. Translation: CASSPQAGGRLYNEQFF.

The CDR3 sequence: CASSLGRAGELFF. The DNA for the CDR3 is TGTGCCAGCAGCCTGGGAAGGGCCGGGGAGCTGTTTTTT. The chain couples TRBV5-4 to TRBJ2-2; D gene unclear. The CDR3 is 13 residues long. Germline V CDR1 and CDR2: SGHNT, YYREEE (reference sequence). Between the trimmed V and J ends, which lost 4 bases and 6 bases, there was a span of 10 bases.

The chain combines TRBV2 with TRBJ1-3, with D unclear. Trimming cost V 6 bases and J 7 bases, with 16 bases left between them. The CDR3 length is 14 residues. The germline V gene encodes CDR1 SNHLY and CDR2 FYNNEI. The CDR3 loop is CASSRASGVNTIYF. As DNA, the CDR3 is TGTGCCAGCAGCCGTGCGTCAGGAGTCAACACCATATATTTT.

This clone has a single count. This chain joins TRBV18 and TRBJ1-1, with D perhaps TRBD1 (5 bases). V lost 11 bases, J lost 5 bases, and 9 bases lay in between. The CDR3 contains 10 residues. Germline CDR1 reads KGHSH; CDR2 reads LQKENI. In DNA, the CDR3 is TGTGCCGCGCGGGGGACTGAAGCTTTCTTT. Translating gives CAARGTEAFF.

This sequence joins TRBV24-1 and TRBJ2-3; D might be TRBD1 (6 bases). The CDR3 is 13 residues long. CDR1 KGHDR and CDR2 SFDVKD come from the germline V gene. V lost 6 bases to trimming and J lost 4 bases, with 10 bases between them. The CDR3: CATSRGGADTQYF. Here the CDR3 DNA reads TGTGCCACCAGTCGAGGGGGAGCAGATACGCAGTATTTT.

The chain is built from TRBV6-2 or TRBV6-3 and TRBJ2-7; 11 bases are shared with TRBD2. Germline V CDR1 and CDR2: MNHEY, SVGEGT. V was clipped by 2 bases and J by 6 bases; unmatched bases: 12. The CDR3 contains 17 residues. The CDR3 coding sequence is TGTGCCAGCAGTTACCCCATAACTAGCGGGAGTACGTTCGAGCAGTACTTC. Translation: CASSYPITSGSTFEQYF.

The chain combines TRBV30 with TRBJ1-2, with D possibly being TRBD1 (5 bases). Germline CDR1 and CDR2: GTSNPN and SVGIG (reference sequence). CDR3 length: 13 amino acids. V was shortened by 0 bases and J by 5 bases, with 10 bases between the two germline ends. The CDR3 reads CAWSVGRAYGYTF. The CDR3 coding sequence is TGTGCCTGGAGTGTAGGCAGGGCTTATGGCTACACCTTC.

This clone occurred once. The V and J genes are TRBV9 and TRBJ2-2; no reliable D call. This CDR3 region has 16 residues. The germline V gene has CDR1 SGDLS and CDR2 YYNGEE. V lost 1 base to trimming and J lost 0 bases, with 10 bases between them. The CDR3 loop reads CASSVQRSSNTGELFF. As DNA, the CDR3 is TGTGCCAGCAGCGTACAAAGGTCGTCGAACACCGGGGAGCTGTTTTTT.

The gene calls are TRBV7-6 and TRBJ2-7, with 8 bases aligning to TRBD1. Unmatched junction bases numbered 20, after V lost 5 bases and J lost 2 bases. The CDR3 totals 19 residues. The germline gives CDR1 SGHVS, CDR2 FNYEAQ. The CDR3 DNA is TGTGCCAGCAGCCCAGGTCCAGGGGGCCCTACCTATTCCACCTACGAGCAGTACTTC. Translation: CASSPGPGGPTYSTYEQYF.

The gene calls are TRBV7-2 and TRBJ2-1; weak D call: TRBD2 (6 bases). This CDR3 spans 14 amino acids. Germline V gene sequence: CDR1 SGHTA, CDR2 FQGNSA. With 1 base removed from V and 5 bases from J, the gap between germline ends came to 9 bases. The CDR3 sequence: CASSLGLVNNEQFF. The CDR3 DNA reads as TGTGCCAGCAGCTTAGGACTAGTCAACAATGAGCAGTTCTTC.

This clone showed up just once. The chain has TRBV29-1 and TRBJ1-2; tentative D call: TRBD1 (5 bases). Germline-derived CDR1 and CDR2 are SQVTM and ANQGSEA. Trimming removed 3 bases at V and 2 bases at J, with 10 bases between. The CDR3 has 13 amino acids. In nucleotides, the CDR3 is TGCAGCGTTGAGGGGGAGAGGAACTATGGCTACACCTTC. Translation: CSVEGERNYGYTF.

The chain joins TRBV15 to TRBJ2-1; no reliable D call. This CDR3 has 12 residues. Trimming left V 2 bases short and J 10 bases short, with 9 bases between. Germline V gene data show CDR1 as LNHNV and CDR2 as YYDKDF (reference sequence). The CDR3 nucleotides read TGTGCCACCAGCAGACCCCTGGGGGAGCAGTTCTTC. This sequence encodes CATSRPLGEQFF.

V is TRBV6-1 and J is TRBJ2-4; perhaps TRBD1 as D (6 bases). Trimming took 1 base from V and 16 from J, leaving 17 bases between them. Germline values: CDR1 MNHNS, CDR2 SASEGT. This CDR3 has 13 amino acids. CDR3 in amino acids: CASSEEGRGPLYF. The DNA for the CDR3 is TGTGCCAGCAGTGAAGAGGGCAGGGGTCCTCTATACTTC.

The chain recombines TRBV4-2 with TRBJ1-3; D possibly corresponds to TRBD1 (5 bases). V lost 0 bases to trimming and J lost 2 bases, with 5 bases between them. In germline, CDR1 is LGHNA, CDR2 YNFKEQ. The CDR3 loop spans 14 amino acids. CDR3 bases: TGTGCCAGCAGCCAAGACAGGGCTGGAAACACCATATATTTT. This sequence encodes CASSQDRAGNTIYF.

V usage is TRBV6-1 and J usage is TRBJ2-5; D possibly uses TRBD1 or TRBD2 (6 bases each). The CDR3 totals 14 residues. Between the trimmed V and J ends, which lost 3 bases and 5 bases, there was a span of 13 bases. CDR1 and CDR2 (germline): MNHNS, SASEGT. DNA for the CDR3: TGTGCCAGCAGTGAGAGGGGGGCACAGGAGACCCAGTACTTC. Translating it yields CASSERGAQETQYF.

The J gene is TRBJ1-3, the V gene TRBV13; 7 nucleotides line up with TRBD1. Germline V gene data show CDR1 as PRHDT and CDR2 as FYEKMQ (reference sequence). Trimming at V came to 5 bases and at J to 4 bases, leaving 8 bases not matched to a gene. This CDR3 comprises 15 residues. The CDR3 DNA sequence: TGTGCCAGCAGCGGCAGGGGGGTATCCGGAAACACCATATATTTT. This translates into CASSGRGVSGNTIYF. The entire variable domain, with the rest obtained from reference TRBV13 and TRBJ1-3, is as follows: AAGVIQSPRHLIKEKRETATLKCYPIPRHDTVYWYQQGPGQDPQFLISFYEKMQSDKGSIPDRFSAQQFSDYHSELNMSSLELGDSALYFCASSGRGVSGNTIYFGEGSWLTVV.